Below are 10 T cell receptor beta chains sequenced from a single sample in a study of blood T cell repertoires in COVID-19. Using immunoSEQ multiplex PCR, the repertoire was profiled, and TCRdb retains in-frame clones only, with some absent. The sample comprises roughly 350,000 clones, 75% to 90% of which are singletons, and about 6% rests with the top ten. Sequencing was performed on peripheral blood. These receptor sequences come from a woman aged 50 to 65 with COVID-19, enrolled during active disease.

For the CDR3, the DNA is TGTGCCAGCAGCCTGGGGCGGATTAATGAAAAACTGTTTTTT. Translation: CASSLGRINEKLFF. V and J are TRBV11-3 and TRBJ1-4; possible D gene TRBD1, 5 bases. V lost 5 bases, J lost 4 bases, and 11 bases lay in between. CDR3 length equals 14 residues. Germline assignment: CDR1 SGHNT and CDR2 YENEEA. Drawing the rest from reference TRBV11-3 and TRBJ1-4, the complete variable domain is EAGVVQSPRYKIIEKKQPVAFWCNPISGHNTLYWYLQNLGQGPELLIRYENEEAVDDSQLPKDRFSAERLKGVDSTLKIQPAELGDSAVYLCASSLGRINEKLFFGSGTQLSVL.

The chain uses TRBV29-1 and TRBJ2-7, with TRBD2 as a possible D gene (5 bases). This CDR3 is 14 amino acids long. V shed 6 bases and J shed 2 bases, with 17 bases lying between them. The germline CDR1 and CDR2 sequences are SQVTM and ANQGSEA. The DNA for the CDR3 is TGCAGCGTCGGGGAAGGGATTCCCACCTACGAGCAGTACTTC. Encoded protein: CSVGEGIPTYEQYF.

This clone was seen a handful of times. The chain carries TRBV18 and TRBJ1-2; D is perhaps TRBD1 (6 bases). The CDR3 loop spans 14 amino acids. CDR1 is KGHSH, CDR2 LQKENI, per germline. V was clipped by 0 bases and J by 4 bases, with 9 bases between them. The CDR3 loop is CASSPPATGYGYTF. CDR3 in DNA: TGTGCCAGCTCACCACCGGCGACAGGCTATGGCTACACCTTC.

This clone was picked up one time. CDR3 DNA sequence: TGTGCCAGCAGCTTTAGACAGGGACATCAGCCCCAGCATTTT. Translation: CASSFRQGHQPQHF. The chain combines TRBV11-3 with TRBJ1-5; TRBD1 matches at 7 bases. Germline CDR1 reads SGHNT; CDR2 reads YENEEA. This CDR3 comprises 14 residues. Trimming cost V 3 bases and J 5 bases; bases outside gene matches: 4.

The CDR3, as DNA: TGTGCCAGCAGCTTAGAGACCGCAGGGAAAGCTTTCTTT. Its protein is CASSLETAGKAFF. The J gene is TRBJ1-1, the V gene TRBV5-5; maybe TRBD1 (5 bases). CDR3 length: 13 amino acids. Trimming stripped 2 bases from V and 9 bases from J, with 14 bases between. Germline-derived CDR1 and CDR2 are SGHKS and YYEKEE (reference sequence).

The rearrangement links TRBV7-2 to TRBJ2-1; TRBD2 matches at 7 bases. V dropped 1 base and J dropped 5; count of bases not matched to a gene: 5. CDR1 SGHTA and CDR2 FQGNSA come from the germline V gene. This CDR3 is built from 15 residues. The CDR3 protein is CASSLGGRVNNEQFF. In DNA form, the CDR3 reads TGTGCCAGCAGCTTAGGCGGGAGAGTTAACAATGAGCAGTTCTTC.

Many counts were recorded for this clone. The rearrangement uses TRBV7-9 and TRBJ2-2; 9 bases fit TRBD1. The germline V gene has CDR1 SEHNR and CDR2 FQNEAQ (reference sequence). The CDR3 is 18 amino acids. The J segment lost 7 bases and the V segment lost 3 bases, leaving 15 bases of the junction unmatched. The CDR3 region is CASSFPAGQGGLNGELFF. The CDR3 coding sequence is TGTGCCAGCAGCTTCCCGGCGGGACAGGGTGGCCTGAACGGGGAGCTGTTTTTT.

The rearrangement joins TRBV14 to TRBJ1-3, with D unresolved. Trimming removed 4 bases at V and 10 bases at J, with 14 bases between. This CDR3 has 13 residues. Germline V lookup: CDR1 SGHDN, CDR2 FVKESK. As DNA, the CDR3 is TGTGCCAGCAGCCCGGGATGGGGAGAGACCATATATTTT. Its protein is CASSPGWGETIYF.

J is TRBJ1-1 and V is TRBV27; 11 bases are a match to TRBD1. The CDR3 extends over 14 amino acids. The ends lost 5 bases at V and 3 bases at J; junction bases unmatched: 2. Germline loops: CDR1 MNHEY, CDR2 SMNVEV (reference sequence). DNA of the CDR3: TGTGCCAGCAGTGGACAGGGGGCCGACACTGAAGCTTTCTTT. As protein: CASSGQGADTEAFF.

This clone has only one observation. The rearrangement links TRBV5-1 to TRBJ2-2; the D gene is possibly TRBD2 (6 bases). This CDR3 spans 13 amino acids. The ends were cut back, 3 bases at V and 5 bases at J, with 8 bases in the middle. Germline CDR1 and CDR2: SGHRS and YFSETQ. This CDR3 reads CASSWGETGELFF. The CDR3 DNA sequence: TGCGCCAGCAGCTGGGGGGAAACCGGGGAGCTGTTTTTT.